This T cell receptor (beta chain) was sequenced in a study of shared clonotypes between healthy human individuals. Broader study findings: Generally, estimated richness proved larger in naive subsets than it did in memory subsets. The study drew on few donors, limiting represented genetic and exposure-history diversity.

Germline V gene sequence: CDR1 SGHRS, CDR2 YFSETQ. The CDR3 is 19 residues long. V was trimmed by 3 bases and J by 6 bases, leaving 29 bases between them. In regard to this clone: The antigen is not known.

Deep level was the assay's run setting. Clones were sequenced by immunoSEQ multiplex PCR, and TCRdb holds only the in-frame ones, with some missing. The sample holds some 2 million clones; 95% are singletons and the top ten take roughly 0.13%. Sequenced material: naive CD4+ T cells sorted from blood. Subset described: CD45RA+ positively selected. J is TRBJ2-3 and V is TRBV5-1; TRBD2 might be the D (5 bases). This sequence originates from a man between 18 and 29 years old in good health. Here the CDR3 reads CASSWGWATNIEPGDTQYF. CDR3 sequence (DNA): TGCGCCAGCAGCTGGGGTTGGGCGACTAATATCGAACCTGGGGATACGCAGTATTTT. Together with reference TRBV5-1 and TRBJ2-3, the CDR3 gives the full variable domain: KAGVTQTPRYLIKTRGQQVTLSCSPISGHRSVSWYQQTPGQGLQFLFEYFSETQRNKGNFPGRFSGRQFSNSRSEMNVSTLELGDSALYLCASSWGWATNIEPGDTQYFGPGTRLTVL.